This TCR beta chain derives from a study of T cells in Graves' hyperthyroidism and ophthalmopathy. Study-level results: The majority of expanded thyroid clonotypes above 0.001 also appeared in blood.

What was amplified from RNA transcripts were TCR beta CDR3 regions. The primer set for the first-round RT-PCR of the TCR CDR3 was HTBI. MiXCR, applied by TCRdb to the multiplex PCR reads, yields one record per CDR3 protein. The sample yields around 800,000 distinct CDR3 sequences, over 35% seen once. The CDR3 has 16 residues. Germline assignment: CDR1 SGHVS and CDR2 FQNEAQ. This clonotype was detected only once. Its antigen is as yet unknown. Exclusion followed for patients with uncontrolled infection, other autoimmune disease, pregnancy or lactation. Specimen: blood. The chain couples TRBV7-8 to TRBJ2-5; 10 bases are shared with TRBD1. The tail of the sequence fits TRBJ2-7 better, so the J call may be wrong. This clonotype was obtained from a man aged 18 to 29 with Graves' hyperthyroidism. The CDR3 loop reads CASSPRTGGGYDEQYF. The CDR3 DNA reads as TGTGCCAGCAGCCCCAGGACAGGGGGAGGGTACGACGAGCAGTACTTC.